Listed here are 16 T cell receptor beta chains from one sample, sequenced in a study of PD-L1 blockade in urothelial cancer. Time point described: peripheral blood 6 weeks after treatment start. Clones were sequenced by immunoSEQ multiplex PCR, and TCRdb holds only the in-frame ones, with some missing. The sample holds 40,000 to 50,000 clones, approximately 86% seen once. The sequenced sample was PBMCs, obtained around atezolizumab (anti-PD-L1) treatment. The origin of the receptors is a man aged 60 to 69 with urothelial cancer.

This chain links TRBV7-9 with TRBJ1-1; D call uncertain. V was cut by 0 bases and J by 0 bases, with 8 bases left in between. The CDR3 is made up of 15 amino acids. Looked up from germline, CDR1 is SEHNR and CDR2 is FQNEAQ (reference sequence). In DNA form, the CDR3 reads TGTGCCAGCAGCTTAGCGAGTCCCATGAACACTGAAGCTTTCTTT. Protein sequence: CASSLASPMNTEAFF.

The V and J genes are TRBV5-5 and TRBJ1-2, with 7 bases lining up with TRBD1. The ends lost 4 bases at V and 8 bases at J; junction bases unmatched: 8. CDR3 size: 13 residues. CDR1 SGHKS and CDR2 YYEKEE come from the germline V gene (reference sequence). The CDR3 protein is CASSATGAIGYTF. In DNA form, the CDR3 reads TGTGCCAGCAGCGCAACAGGGGCTATCGGCTACACCTTC.

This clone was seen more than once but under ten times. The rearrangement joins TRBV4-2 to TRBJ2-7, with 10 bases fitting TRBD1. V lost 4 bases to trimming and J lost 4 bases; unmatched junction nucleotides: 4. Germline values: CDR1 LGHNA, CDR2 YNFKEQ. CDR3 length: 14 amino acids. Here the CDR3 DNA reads TGTGCCAGCAGCCCAGGGACAGGGGATTACGAGCAGTACTTC. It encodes CASSPGTGDYEQYF.

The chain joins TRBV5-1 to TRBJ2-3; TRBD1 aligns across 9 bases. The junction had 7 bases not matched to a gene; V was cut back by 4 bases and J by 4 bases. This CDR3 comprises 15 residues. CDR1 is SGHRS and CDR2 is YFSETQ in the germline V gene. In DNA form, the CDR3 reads TGCGCCAGCAGCGGCGGGACAGGGACAGCAGATACGCAGTATTTT. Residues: CASSGGTGTADTQYF.

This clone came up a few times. DNA for the CDR3: TGCGCCAGCAGCCCAGGGGGCTATGGCTACACCTTC. This codes for CASSPGGYGYTF. This chain joins TRBV5-1 and TRBJ1-2; 7 nucleotides agree with TRBD1. CDR1 is SGHRS and CDR2 is YFSETQ in the germline V gene. CDR3 length: 12 residues. V was pared by 4 bases and J by 4 bases, with 1 base of the junction left unmatched. The complete variable domain, with remaining parts taken from reference TRBV5-1 and TRBJ1-2, reads KAGVTQTPRYLIKTRGQQVTLSCSPISGHRSVSWYQQTPGQGLQFLFEYFSETQRNKGNFPGRFSGRQFSNSRSEMNVSTLELGDSALYLCASSPGGYGYTFGSGTRLTVV.

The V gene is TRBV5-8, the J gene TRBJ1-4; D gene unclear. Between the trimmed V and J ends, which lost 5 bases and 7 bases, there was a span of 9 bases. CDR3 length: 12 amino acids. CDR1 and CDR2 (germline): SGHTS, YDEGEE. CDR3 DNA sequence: TGTGCCAGCAGGGAGGAGGGTGAAAAACTGTTTTTT. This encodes CASREEGEKLFF.

Here the CDR3 DNA reads TGTGCCAGCAGCATCCCGCCGGAGTGCTACGAGCAGTACTTC. This codes for CASSIPPECYEQYF. The chain couples TRBV21-1 to TRBJ2-7; the table's D call, TRBD2, was not checked against the DNA. TRBV21-1 is assigned pseudogene status. This CDR3 contains 14 residues.

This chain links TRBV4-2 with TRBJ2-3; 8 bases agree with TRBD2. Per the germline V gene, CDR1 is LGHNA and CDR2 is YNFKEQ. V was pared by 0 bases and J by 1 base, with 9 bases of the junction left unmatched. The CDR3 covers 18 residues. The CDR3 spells CASSQEGTGGGRTDTQYF. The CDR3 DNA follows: TGTGCCAGCAGCCAAGAGGGGACGGGCGGGGGGCGCACAGATACGCAGTATTTT.

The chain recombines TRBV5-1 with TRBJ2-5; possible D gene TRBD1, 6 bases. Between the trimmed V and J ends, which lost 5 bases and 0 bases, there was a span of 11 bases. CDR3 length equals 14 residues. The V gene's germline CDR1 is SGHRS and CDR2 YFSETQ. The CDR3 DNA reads TGCGCCAGCAGAGCTGGGGGCCACCAAGAGACCCAGTACTTC. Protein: CASRAGGHQETQYF.

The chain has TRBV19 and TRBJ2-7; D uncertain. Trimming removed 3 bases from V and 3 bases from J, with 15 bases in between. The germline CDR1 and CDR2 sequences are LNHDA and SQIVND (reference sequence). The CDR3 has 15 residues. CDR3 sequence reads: CASSMFLGPSYEQYF. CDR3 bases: TGTGCCAGTAGTATGTTCTTGGGCCCCAGCTACGAGCAGTACTTC.

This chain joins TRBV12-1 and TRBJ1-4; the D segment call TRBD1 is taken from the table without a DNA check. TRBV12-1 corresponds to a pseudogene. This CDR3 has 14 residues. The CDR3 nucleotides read TGTGCCAGCAGCGCCCGGGACAGGGTTGAAAAACTGTTTTTT. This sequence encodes CASSARDRVEKLFF.

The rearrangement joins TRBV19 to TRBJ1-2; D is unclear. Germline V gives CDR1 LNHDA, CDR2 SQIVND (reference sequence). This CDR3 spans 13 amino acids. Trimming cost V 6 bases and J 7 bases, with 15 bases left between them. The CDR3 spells CASSLARESGYTF. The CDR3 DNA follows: TGTGCCAGTAGCCTCGCACGCGAAAGTGGCTACACCTTC.

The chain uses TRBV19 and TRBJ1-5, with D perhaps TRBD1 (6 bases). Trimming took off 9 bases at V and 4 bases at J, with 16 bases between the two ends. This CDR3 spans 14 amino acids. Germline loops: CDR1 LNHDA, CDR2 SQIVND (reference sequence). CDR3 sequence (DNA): TGTGCCAGCGTAGGACAGCTTACGAATCAGCCCCAGCATTTT. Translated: CASVGQLTNQPQHF.

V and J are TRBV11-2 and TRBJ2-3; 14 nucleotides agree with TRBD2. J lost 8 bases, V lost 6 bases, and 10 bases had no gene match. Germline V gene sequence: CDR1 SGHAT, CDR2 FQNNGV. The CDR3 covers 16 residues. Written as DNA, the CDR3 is TGTGCCAGCAGAGAGACTAGCGGGGGGGCCTTTAGTACGCAGTATTTT. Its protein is CASRETSGGAFSTQYF.

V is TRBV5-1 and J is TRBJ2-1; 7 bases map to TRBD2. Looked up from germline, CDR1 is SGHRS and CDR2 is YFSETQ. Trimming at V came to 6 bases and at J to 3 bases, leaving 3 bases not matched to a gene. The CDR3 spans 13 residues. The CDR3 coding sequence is TGCGCCAGCAAGGGCGGGGGCTACAATGAGCAGTTCTTC. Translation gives CASKGGGYNEQFF.

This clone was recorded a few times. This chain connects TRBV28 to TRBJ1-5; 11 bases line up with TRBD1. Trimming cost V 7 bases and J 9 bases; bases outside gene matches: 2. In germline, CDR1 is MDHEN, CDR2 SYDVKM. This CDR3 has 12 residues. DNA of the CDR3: TGTGCCAGCATCGGGACAGGGGGGCCCCAGCATTTT. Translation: CASIGTGGPQHF.